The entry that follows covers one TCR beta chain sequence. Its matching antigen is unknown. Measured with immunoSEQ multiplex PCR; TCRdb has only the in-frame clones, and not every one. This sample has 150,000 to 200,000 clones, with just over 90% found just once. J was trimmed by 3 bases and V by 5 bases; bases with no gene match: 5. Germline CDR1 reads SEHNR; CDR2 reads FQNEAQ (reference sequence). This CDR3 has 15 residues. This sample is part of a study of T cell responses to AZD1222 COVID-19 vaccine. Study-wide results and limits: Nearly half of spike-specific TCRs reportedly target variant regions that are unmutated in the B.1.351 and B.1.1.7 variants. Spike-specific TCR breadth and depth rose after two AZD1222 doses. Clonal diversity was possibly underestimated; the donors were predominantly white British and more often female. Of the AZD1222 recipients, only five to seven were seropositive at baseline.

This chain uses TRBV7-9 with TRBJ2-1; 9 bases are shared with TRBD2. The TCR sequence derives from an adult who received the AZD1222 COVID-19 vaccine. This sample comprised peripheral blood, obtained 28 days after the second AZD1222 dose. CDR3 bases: TGTGCCAGCAGCCTGACTAGCGGATACTACAATGAGCAGTTCTTC. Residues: CASSLTSGYYNEQFF. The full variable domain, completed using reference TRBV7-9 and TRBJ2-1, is DTGVSQNPRHKITKRGQNVTFRCDPISEHNRLYWYRQTLGQGPEFLTYFQNEAQLEKSRLLSDRFSAERPKGSFSTLEIQRTEQGDSAMYLCASSLTSGYYNEQFFGPGTRLTVL.